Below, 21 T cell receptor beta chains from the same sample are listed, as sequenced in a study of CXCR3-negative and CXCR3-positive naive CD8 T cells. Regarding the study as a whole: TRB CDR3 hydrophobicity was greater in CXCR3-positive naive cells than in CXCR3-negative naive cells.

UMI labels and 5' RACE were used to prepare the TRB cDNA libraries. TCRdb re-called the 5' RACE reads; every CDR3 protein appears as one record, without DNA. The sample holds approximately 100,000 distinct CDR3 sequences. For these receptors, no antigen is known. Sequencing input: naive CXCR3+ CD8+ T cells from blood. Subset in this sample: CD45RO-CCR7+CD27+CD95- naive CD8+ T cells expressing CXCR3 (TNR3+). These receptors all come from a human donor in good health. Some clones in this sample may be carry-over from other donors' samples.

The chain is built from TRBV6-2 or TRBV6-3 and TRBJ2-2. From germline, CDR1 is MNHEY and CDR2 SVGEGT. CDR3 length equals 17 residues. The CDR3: CASTPSWAHSNTGELFF.

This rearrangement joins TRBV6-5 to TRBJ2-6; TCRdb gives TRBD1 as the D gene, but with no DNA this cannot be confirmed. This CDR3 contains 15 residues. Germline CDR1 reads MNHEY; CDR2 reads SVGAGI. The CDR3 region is CASGQGVPGANVLTF.

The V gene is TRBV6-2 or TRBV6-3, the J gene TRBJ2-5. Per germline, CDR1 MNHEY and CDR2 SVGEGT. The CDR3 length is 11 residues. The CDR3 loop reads CASSYVETQYF.

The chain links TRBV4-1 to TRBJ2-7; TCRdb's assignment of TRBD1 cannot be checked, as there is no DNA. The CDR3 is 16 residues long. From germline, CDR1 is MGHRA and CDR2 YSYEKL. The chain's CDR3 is CASSRVGQAAFYEQYF.

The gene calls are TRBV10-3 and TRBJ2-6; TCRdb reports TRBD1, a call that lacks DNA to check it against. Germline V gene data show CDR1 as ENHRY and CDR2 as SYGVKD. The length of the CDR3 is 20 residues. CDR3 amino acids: CAIREATPGQGASGANVLTF.

CDR3 in amino acids: CASSPSNEQFF. The chain links TRBV18 to TRBJ2-1. The CDR3 is 11 residues long. CDR1 is KGHSH, CDR2 LQKENI, per germline.

The CDR3 region is CASSMYLSSYEQYF. The chain uses TRBV19 and TRBJ2-7. The germline gives CDR1 LNHDA, CDR2 SQIVND (reference sequence). The CDR3 is made up of 14 amino acids.

This CDR3 reads CASSLGEYGANVLTF. The V gene is TRBV5-6, the J gene TRBJ2-6; the TCRdb call, TRBD2, lacks DNA for checking. CDR3 length: 15 residues. Germline V lookup: CDR1 SGHDT, CDR2 YYEEEE.

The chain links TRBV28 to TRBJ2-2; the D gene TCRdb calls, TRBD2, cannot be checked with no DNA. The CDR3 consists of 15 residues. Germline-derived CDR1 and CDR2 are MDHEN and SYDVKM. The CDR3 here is CASAVTRGFTGELFF.

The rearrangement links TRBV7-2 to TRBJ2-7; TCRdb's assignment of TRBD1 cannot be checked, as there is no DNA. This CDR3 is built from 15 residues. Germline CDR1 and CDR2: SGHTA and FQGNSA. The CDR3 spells CASSLGRDRAYEQYF.

The CDR3 loop is CASTSGQGRNSPLHF. The J gene is TRBJ1-6, the V gene TRBV7-6; TCRdb selects TRBD1, and the lack of DNA leaves this call unchecked. CDR3 length equals 15 residues. The germline V gene encodes CDR1 SGHVS and CDR2 FNYEAQ.

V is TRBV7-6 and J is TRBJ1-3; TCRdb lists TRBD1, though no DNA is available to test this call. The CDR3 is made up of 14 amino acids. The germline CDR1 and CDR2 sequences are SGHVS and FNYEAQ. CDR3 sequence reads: CASSLAGGGNTIYF.

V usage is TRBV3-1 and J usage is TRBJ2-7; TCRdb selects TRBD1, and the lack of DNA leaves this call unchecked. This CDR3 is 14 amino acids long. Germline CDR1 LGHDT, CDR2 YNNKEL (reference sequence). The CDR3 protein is CASSQVAGTYEQYF.

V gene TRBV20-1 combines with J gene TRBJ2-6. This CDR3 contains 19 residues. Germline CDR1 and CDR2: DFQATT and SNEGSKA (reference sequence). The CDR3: CSARYLPTYETSGANVLTF.

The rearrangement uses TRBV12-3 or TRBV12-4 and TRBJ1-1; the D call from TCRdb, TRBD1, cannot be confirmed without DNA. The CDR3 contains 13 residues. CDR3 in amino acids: CACSLWGGTEAFF.

The CDR3 sequence is CASSITTGTDTQYF. The chain is built from TRBV28 and TRBJ2-3; absent DNA, TCRdb's TRBD1 call cannot be checked. This CDR3 has 14 amino acids. Germline CDR1 MDHEN, CDR2 SYDVKM.

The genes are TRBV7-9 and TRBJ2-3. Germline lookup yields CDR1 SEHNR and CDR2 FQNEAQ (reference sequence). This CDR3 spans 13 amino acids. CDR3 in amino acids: CASSLNPTDTQYF.

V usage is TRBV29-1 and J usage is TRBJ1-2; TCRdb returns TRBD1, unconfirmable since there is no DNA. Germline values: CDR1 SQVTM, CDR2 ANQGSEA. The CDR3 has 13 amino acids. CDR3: CSVEEQGYYGYTF.

CDR3 in amino acids: CAGSQDGDKSYEQYF. This rearrangement joins TRBV4-3 to TRBJ2-7; the D call from TCRdb, TRBD1, cannot be confirmed without DNA. Germline V CDR1 and CDR2: LGHNA, YSLEER. The CDR3 runs to 15 residues.

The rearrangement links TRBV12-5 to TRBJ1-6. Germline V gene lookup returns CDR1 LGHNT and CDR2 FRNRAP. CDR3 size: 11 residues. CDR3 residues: CASGLNSPLHF.

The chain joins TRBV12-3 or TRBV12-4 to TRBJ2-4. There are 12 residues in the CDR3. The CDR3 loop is CASSLSSPLQYF.